The 14 T cell receptor beta chains below all came from one sample that was sequenced in a study of T cell repertoires in cytomegalovirus infection. These receptors are not linked to any known antigen. From the reads, TCRdb called clonotypes with MiXCR, one entry per CDR3 protein. The sample includes approximately 910,000 distinct CDR3 sequences, around a third of them seen just once. Sequenced here: cultured CD8+ T cells from PBMCs, sampled from culture after CMV antigen stimulation. Every receptor here comes from a human donor in good health (CMV status not recorded). Some clones in this sample may be carry-over from other donors' samples.

This clonotype occurred a few times. The rearrangement links TRBV7-6 to TRBJ2-3; TRBD1 agrees at 10 bases. V dropped 5 bases and J dropped 1; count of bases not matched to a gene: 12. CDR1 SGHVS and CDR2 FNYEAQ come from the germline V gene. The CDR3 length is 18 residues. The CDR3 protein is CASSKCDGQGVCTDTQYF. The CDR3 DNA sequence: TGTGCCAGCAGCAAGTGCGATGGACAGGGGGTATGCACAGATACGCAGTATTTT.

This clonotype occurred once. The V and J genes are TRBV12-5 and TRBJ2-4; the D call may be TRBD1 or TRBD2 (5 bases each). CDR3 length equals 14 residues. Trimming took off 3 bases at V and 8 bases at J, with 14 bases between the two ends. In germline, CDR1 is LGHNT, CDR2 FRNRAP. The CDR3, as DNA: TGTGCTAGTGGTTTCCAGGGTGGGAGAGACATTCAGTACTTC. Amino acid sequence: CASGFQGGRDIQYF.

This clonotype was observed at least ten times. The V gene is TRBV6-1, the J gene TRBJ2-5; 8 nucleotides align to TRBD2. The CDR3 is made up of 16 amino acids. J lost 0 bases, V lost 6 bases, and 9 bases had no gene match. Germline values: CDR1 MNHNS, CDR2 SASEGT. The chain's CDR3 is CASRLWERGYQETQYF. CDR3 bases: TGTGCCAGCAGGCTGTGGGAGCGGGGGTACCAAGAGACCCAGTACTTC.

This clonotype occurred many times. The chain links TRBV11-3 to TRBJ2-2; 8 bases are shared with TRBD1. This CDR3 contains 15 residues. Trimming removed 4 bases from V and 6 bases from J; junction bases left unmatched: 7. Germline V gene lookup returns CDR1 SGHNT and CDR2 YENEEA. CDR3 sequence: CASSSRDRGPGELFF. The CDR3 DNA sequence: TGTGCCAGCAGCTCCCGCGACAGGGGCCCCGGGGAGCTGTTTTTT.

V and J are TRBV27 and TRBJ1-2; 7 positions match TRBD1. V dropped 8 bases and J dropped 4; count of bases not matched to a gene: 10. There are 14 residues in the CDR3. Germline values: CDR1 MNHEY, CDR2 SMNVEV (reference sequence). CDR3 DNA: TGTGCCAGCGGAGAGTCAGGGGGTATCTATGGCTACACCTTC. Protein product: CASGESGGIYGYTF.

The rearrangement links TRBV12-3 or TRBV12-4 to TRBJ1-5; D is ambiguous. The CDR3 runs 15 residues. V lost 4 bases to trimming and J lost 0 bases, with 10 bases between them. The CDR3: CASSYMSHSNQPQHF. DNA of the CDR3: TGTGCCAGCAGTTACATGTCCCATAGCAATCAGCCCCAGCATTTT.

The rearrangement uses TRBV19 and TRBJ1-1, with 7 nucleotides matching TRBD1. This CDR3 has 11 residues. Losses at the gene ends were 10 bases for V and 6 bases for J; bases not matched to a gene: 5. Germline V lookup: CDR1 LNHDA, CDR2 SQIVND (reference sequence). DNA for the CDR3: TGTGCCACCTTAACAGGGGCTGAAGCTTTCTTT. Amino acids: CATLTGAEAFF.

The chain links TRBV12-3 or TRBV12-4 to TRBJ2-3; TRBD2 agrees at 13 bases. This CDR3 spans 18 amino acids. The CDR3: CTTTFGLAGVLGTDTQYF. The CDR3 nucleotides are TGTACCACCACGTTCGGACTAGCGGGGGTACTTGGCACAGATACGCAGTATTTT.

This clonotype was detected ten times or more. The chain couples TRBV7-2 to TRBJ1-4; D is possibly TRBD1 (5 bases). CDR1 SGHTA and CDR2 FQGNSA come from the germline V gene. Trimming removed 1 base from V and 15 bases from J, with 15 bases in between. The CDR3 spans 13 residues. The CDR3 protein is CASSLVGVARLFF. Here the CDR3 DNA reads TGTGCCAGCAGCTTAGTGGGGGTGGCCCGGTTGTTTTTT.

With respect to this clonotype: Its ends do not fully match the called genes, so a read error is possible. V usage is TRBV7-9 and J usage is TRBJ1-1; D ambiguous. The CDR3 is 18 residues long. CDR1 is SEHNR, CDR2 FQNEAQ, per germline (reference sequence). Written as DNA, the CDR3 is TGTGCCAACAGCCTAAGTCCCCCGGGGAGGCTGAAGAACACTGAAGCTTTCTTT. It yields the protein CANSLSPPGRLKNTEAFF.

In this sample, this clonotype turned up once. The gene calls are TRBV18 and TRBJ1-1; D remains ambiguous. The V gene lost 1 base and the J gene lost 6 bases, with 12 bases spanning the gap. The CDR3 is 14 amino acids. CDR1 is KGHSH, CDR2 LQKENI, per germline. This CDR3 is CASSPLGIWAEAFF. The CDR3 DNA reads TGTGCCAGCTCACCACTGGGGATTTGGGCTGAAGCTTTCTTT.

This chain links TRBV29-1 with TRBJ2-1, with D perhaps assigned TRBD1 or TRBD2 (5 bases each). Per the germline V gene, CDR1 is SQVTM and CDR2 is ANQGSEA. The V and J ends lost 7 bases and 4 bases respectively, with 20 bases between them. This CDR3 has 15 residues. CDR3 sequence (DNA): TGCAGCGGGGGCTTCCTAGGGGACCTGTACAATGAGCAGTTCTTC. Its protein product is CSGGFLGDLYNEQFF.

This clonotype came up a few times. The V and J genes are TRBV7-9 and TRBJ1-4; perhaps TRBD1 as D (5 bases). Germline V gene lookup returns CDR1 SEHNR and CDR2 FQNEAQ (reference sequence). Trimming left V 5 bases short and J 2 bases short, with 12 bases between. CDR3 length equals 15 residues. CDR3 bases: TGTGCCAGCAGCCTCCCCCAGGGCACTAATGAAAAACTGTTTTTT. Its translation: CASSLPQGTNEKLFF.

This clonotype was seen more than once but under ten times. V usage is TRBV12-3 or TRBV12-4 and J usage is TRBJ2-7; D tentatively reads TRBD1 or TRBD2 (5 bases each). The CDR3 contains 15 residues. V lost 3 bases to trimming and J lost 3 bases, with 15 bases between them. The CDR3 DNA is TGTGCCAGCAGTTTTCCCCGGGACGGAATCTACGAGCAGTACTTC. Its translation is CASSFPRDGIYEQYF.